The entry below describes one TCR beta chain. Original handling: Quantification of nucleated cells was approximated via reference gene primer amplification. The repertoire was sequenced with immunoSEQ multiplex PCR; TCRdb's copy has only in-frame clones and lacks some. V, J and clone size derive from that table, while D and trimming were established from the DNA sequence. The repertoire holds 250,000 or so clones, with around 85% as singletons. The data are from a study of blood T cell repertoires in COVID-19. Across about 22 US areas, participants ranged in age from 18 to 89 years. Clinical history reported by participants formed the basis on which cohorts were assigned. The recovered donors of Cohort 3 showed two negative PCRs, clearance, or symptom resolution. The CDR3 consists of 16 residues. J gave up 2 bases and V 2 bases, and 6 bases lay outside the gene matches. Germline V gene lookup returns CDR1 SGHVS and CDR2 FNYEAQ.

This clonotype was sampled from a woman aged 45-59 years who had recovered from COVID-19. The sample was PBMCs or T cells enriched from blood (not recorded which). The V and J genes are TRBV7-6 and TRBJ1-3; 7 nucleotides line up with TRBD1. For the CDR3, the DNA is TGTGCCAGCAGCTTAAGTGACGGACAGGCTGGAAACACCATATATTTT. Its translation: CASSLSDGQAGNTIYF.